This T cell receptor beta chain came from a study of CD8 T cells in ankylosing spondylitis. Study results and caveats: Reported data indicate significant enrichment of disease-linked clones within matched ankylosing spondylitis synovial fluid. A TCR beta motif of several highly homologous variants seemed to mark ankylosing spondylitis blood. CD8+ by phenotype, disease-linked clones were relatively rare in peripheral blood.

Trimming left V 0 bases short and J 4 bases short, with 7 bases between. This CDR3 has 13 amino acids. The germline CDR1 and CDR2 sequences are DFQATT and SNEGSKA (reference sequence). This clonotype was found a few times. The antigen remains undetermined. TCRdb passed the 5' RACE reads through MiXCR, listing each CDR3 protein once. The sample includes around 300,000 distinct CDR3 sequences, about 15% of them seen just once. Sample: blood, either unsorted or a sorted T cell fraction (not recorded which). The receptor comes from a male donor with ankylosing spondylitis or in good health (not recorded which). The chain recombines TRBV20-1 with TRBJ2-1, with D unresolved. The CDR3 nucleotides are TGCAGTGCTAGAGATGACGTTTACAATGAGCAGTTCTTC. This sequence encodes CSARDDVYNEQFF.